The 5 T cell receptor beta chains below all came from one sample that was sequenced in a study of T cells in Graves' hyperthyroidism and ophthalmopathy. Amplified regions were TCR beta CDR3 sequences from RNA transcripts. During a first-round RT-PCR of the TCR CDR3, the HTBI primer set was used. TCRdb re-derived calls from the multiplex PCR reads in MiXCR, one entry per CDR3 protein. The table includes 250,000 or so distinct CDR3 sequences, approximately 14% detected once. Sample: blood. The receptors were gathered from a woman in her forties or fifties with Graves' hyperthyroidism that later progressed to Graves' ophthalmopathy.

This clonotype was observed once. The chain links TRBV6-4 to TRBJ2-2; D unclear. The V end was cut by 1 base, the J end by 4 bases, with 19 bases between. Germline V gene data show CDR1 as MRHNA and CDR2 as SNTAGT. The CDR3 is 18 residues long. The CDR3 coding sequence is TGTGCCAGCAGTGACTTTCCCATCACCATGGGCATCACCGGGGAGCTGTTTTTT. This translates into CASSDFPITMGITGELFF.

This clonotype was counted many times. The rearrangement joins TRBV6-1 to TRBJ2-1; 8 bases match TRBD1. Germline-derived CDR1 and CDR2 are MNHNS and SASEGT. V lost 5 bases to trimming and J lost 4 bases; unmatched junction nucleotides: 13. The CDR3 is 17 amino acids. The CDR3 bases are TGTGCCAGCAGTTATCCGACAGGGGTTGTAGGATACAATGAGCAGTTCTTC. Residues: CASSYPTGVVGYNEQFF.

This clonotype was observed a handful of times. V usage is TRBV7-8 and J usage is TRBJ2-2; 11 bases are shared with TRBD2. Germline CDR1 is SGHVS and CDR2 is FQNEAQ. V gave up 5 bases and J gave up 5 bases; unmatched junction bases: 7. The CDR3 contains 16 residues. The CDR3 DNA is TGTGCCAGCAGCCCCTCGGGACTAGCGGTAACCGGGGAGCTGTTTTTT. This sequence encodes CASSPSGLAVTGELFF.

This clonotype was counted only a few times. The junction and the germline gene differ at one end; a read error may be behind it. The chain uses TRBV7-7 and TRBJ2-1, with a possible D match to TRBD1 (5 bases). The germline gives CDR1 SSHAT, CDR2 FNYEAQ (reference sequence). There are 16 residues in the CDR3. CDR3 nucleotides: TGTGCTAGCAGCTCGACAGACATTGTCTCCTACAATGAGCAGTTCTTC. Encoded protein: CASSSTDIVSYNEQFF.

This clonotype came up a few times. Given a much more abundant clone one base away, this may be a read error. The chain has TRBV7-8 and TRBJ2-7, with D possibly being TRBD2 (7 bases). Trimming stripped 8 bases from V and 2 bases from J, with 13 bases between. The germline CDR1 and CDR2 sequences are SGHVS and FQNEAQ. The CDR3 has 13 residues. The CDR3 protein is CASRGALTYEQYF. CDR3 in DNA: TGTGCCAGCCGGGGGGCTCTGACCTACGAGCAGTACTTC.